This note documents a single T cell receptor beta chain sequence. The target antigen is unknown. This specimen belongs to a study of cytomegalovirus exposure and HLA in healthy donors. Overall study: In terms of ancestry, the Caucasian-associated cluster contained roughly four fifths of the 300 to 400 genotyped donors. The study, taken as a whole, reports: TCR beta V- and J-gene trimming was later associated with a missense DCLRE1C variant. High sensitivity and specificity were reportedly achieved when the classifier diagnosed cytomegalovirus status.

The ends were cut back, 0 bases at V and 6 bases at J, with 14 bases in the middle. Germline V gives CDR1 SGHDN, CDR2 FVKESK. The CDR3 loop spans 15 amino acids. A multiplex PCR was run with 60 Vbeta primers and 13 Jbeta primers. Clones were sequenced by immunoSEQ multiplex PCR, and TCRdb holds only the in-frame ones, with some missing. The sample lists some 150,000 clones, under 75% occurring once. The sequenced material came from PBMCs. The rearrangement joins TRBV14 to TRBJ1-2; the D gene is possibly TRBD1 (6 bases). This TCR was recovered from a woman in her thirties or forties in good health and CMV-seronegative. CDR3 sequence (DNA): TGTGCCAGCAGCCAAGATAGATCAGGGGCACATGGCTACACCTTC. This sequence encodes CASSQDRSGAHGYTF.